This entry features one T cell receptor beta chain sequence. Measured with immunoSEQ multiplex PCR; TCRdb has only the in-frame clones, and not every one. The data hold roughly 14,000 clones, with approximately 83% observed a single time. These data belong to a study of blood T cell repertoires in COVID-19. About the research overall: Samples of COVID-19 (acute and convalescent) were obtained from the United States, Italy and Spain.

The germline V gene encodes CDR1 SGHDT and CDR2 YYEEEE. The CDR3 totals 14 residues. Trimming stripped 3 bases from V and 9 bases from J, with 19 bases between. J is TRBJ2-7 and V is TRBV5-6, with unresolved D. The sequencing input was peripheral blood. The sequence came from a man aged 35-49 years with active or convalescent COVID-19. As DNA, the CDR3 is TGTGCCAGCAGCTGGGCACAGACCCCCAATGGGCAGTACTTC. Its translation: CASSWAQTPNGQYF.